This TCR beta chain was identified during a study of shared clonotypes between healthy human individuals. Study as a whole: Participating donors consisted of two women and a few men aged 18 to 49.

The CDR3 contains 15 residues. Germline V gives CDR1 SGHVS, CDR2 FQNEAQ. V lost 1 base and J 7 bases, leaving 16 bases between the germline ends. Clones were read by immunoSEQ multiplex PCR, and TCRdb kept only the in-frame ones, dropping some. The sample lists 950,000 to 1,100,000 clones, approximately 72% occurring once. The gene calls are TRBV7-8 and TRBJ1-2; D call uncertain. The receptor was derived from a man aged 18-30 years in good health. The material sequenced was memory CD4+ T cells sorted from blood. Subset noted: CD45RA-negative fraction. CDR3 residues: CASSLDSDVISGYTF. The CDR3, as DNA: TGTGCCAGCAGCTTAGACAGTGACGTTATCTCTGGCTACACCTTC.